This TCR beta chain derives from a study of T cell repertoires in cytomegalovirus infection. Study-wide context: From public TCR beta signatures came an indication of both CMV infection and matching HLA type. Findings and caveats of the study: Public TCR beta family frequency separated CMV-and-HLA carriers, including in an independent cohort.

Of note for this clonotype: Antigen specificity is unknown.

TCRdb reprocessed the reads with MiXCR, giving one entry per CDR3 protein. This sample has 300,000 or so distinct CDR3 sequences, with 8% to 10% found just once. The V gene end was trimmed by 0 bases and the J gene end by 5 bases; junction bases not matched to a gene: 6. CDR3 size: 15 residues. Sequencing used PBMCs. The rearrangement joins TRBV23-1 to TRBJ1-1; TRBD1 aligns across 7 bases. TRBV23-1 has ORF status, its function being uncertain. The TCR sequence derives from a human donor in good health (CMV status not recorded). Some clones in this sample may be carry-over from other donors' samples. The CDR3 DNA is TGCGCCAGCAGTCAATCAAGAGCAGGGGGGACTGAAGCTTTCTTT. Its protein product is CASSQSRAGGTEAFF.